The 14 T cell receptor beta chains below were found in one sample sequenced in a study of blood T cell repertoires in COVID-19. The repertoire was sequenced with immunoSEQ multiplex PCR; TCRdb's copy has only in-frame clones and lacks some. The sample shows approximately 100,000 clones, about 89% of them seen only once. The material sequenced was peripheral blood. The receptors were sampled from a woman in her sixties with acute or convalescent COVID-19.

This clone appeared a single time. The rearrangement links TRBV30 to TRBJ1-1; D unclear. The CDR3 sequence is 13 residues long. V lost 0 bases to trimming and J lost 3 bases, with 8 bases between them. The germline V gene encodes CDR1 GTSNPN and CDR2 SVGIG (reference sequence). CDR3 amino acids: CAWSVRVDTEAFF. CDR3 DNA: TGTGCCTGGAGTGTACGGGTAGACACTGAAGCTTTCTTT. Using reference TRBV30 and TRBJ1-1 for the parts outside the CDR3, the full variable domain is SQTIHQWPATLVQPVGSPLSLECTVEGTSNPNLYWYRQAAGRGLQLLFYSVGIGQISSEVPQNLSASRPQDRQFILSSKKLLLSDSGFYLCAWSVRVDTEAFFGQGTRLTVV.

J is TRBJ1-2 and V is TRBV28; D not resolved. This CDR3 spans 13 amino acids. The germline V gene encodes CDR1 MDHEN and CDR2 SYDVKM. V lost 4 bases to trimming and J lost 4 bases, with 10 bases between them. This CDR3 is CASSSGQAYGYTF. CDR3 bases: TGTGCCAGCAGTTCTGGGCAGGCCTATGGCTACACCTTC.

This chain links TRBV12-3 or TRBV12-4 with TRBJ2-1; D is perhaps TRBD2 (5 bases). V lost 6 bases and J lost 6, with 9 bases in between. The CDR3 totals 12 residues. CDR3 DNA: TGTGCCAGCAGGACCGGAGGCAATGAGCAGTTCTTC. Amino acid sequence: CASRTGGNEQFF.

The rearrangement links TRBV5-8 to TRBJ2-1; 11 bases fit TRBD2. CDR1 is SGHTS, CDR2 YDEGEE, per germline. Losses at the gene ends were 0 bases for V and 4 bases for J; bases not matched to a gene: 3. This CDR3 region has 16 residues. The CDR3 reads CASSLVRTSGYNEQFF. The CDR3 DNA reads TGTGCCAGCAGCTTGGTCAGGACTAGCGGGTACAATGAGCAGTTCTTC.

This clone occurred a few times. This chain connects TRBV27 to TRBJ1-2; 12 bases map to TRBD1. This CDR3 is 18 amino acids long. With 2 bases clipped from V and 4 bases from J, the junction kept 11 bases outside the gene matches. Germline V gives CDR1 MNHEY, CDR2 SMNVEV (reference sequence). CDR3 region: CASSLRPGTGGGGYGYTF. The CDR3 DNA follows: TGTGCCAGCAGTTTAAGGCCTGGGACAGGGGGCGGTGGCTATGGCTACACCTTC.

As to this clone: A junction boundary mismatches the germline segment, possibly from a read error. V is TRBV7-7 and J is TRBJ2-2; TRBD2 might be the D (5 bases). Germline V lookup: CDR1 SSHAT, CDR2 FNYEAQ (reference sequence). The CDR3 extends over 16 amino acids. The CDR3 DNA reads TGTGCTAGCAGCTACTCTACTAGTTCGGGCACCGGGGAGCTGTTTTTT. It yields the protein CASSYSTSSGTGELFF.

This chain connects TRBV27 to TRBJ2-5, with 12 positions matching TRBD2. The CDR3 is made up of 16 amino acids. J lost 5 bases, V lost 4 bases, and 8 bases had no gene match. Germline CDR1 MNHEY, CDR2 SMNVEV (reference sequence). CDR3 sequence: CASSSLPGLAGETQYF. The CDR3 coding sequence is TGTGCCAGCAGTTCCTTACCGGGACTAGCGGGTGAGACCCAGTACTTC.

The chain links TRBV6-5 to TRBJ2-1; D is possibly TRBD2 (6 bases). The CDR3 has 15 amino acids. The V and J ends lost 3 bases and 2 bases respectively, with 11 bases between them. CDR1 and CDR2 (germline): MNHEY, SVGAGI. The CDR3: CASSYRGLAYNEQFF. CDR3 in DNA: TGTGCCAGCAGTTATCGGGGACTGGCCTACAATGAGCAGTTCTTC.

As to this clone: An end of the junction differs from the germline gene, which may be a read error. The rearrangement uses TRBV7-7 and TRBJ2-5; the D gene is possibly TRBD2 (5 bases). The CDR3 covers 15 residues. CDR1 SSHAT and CDR2 FNYEAQ come from the germline V gene (reference sequence). The CDR3 DNA follows: TGTGCTAGCAGCTTAGAAGGTGGGAGTAAGGAGACCCAGTACTTC. Translation: CASSLEGGSKETQYF.

CDR3 region: CASSIDRYGYTF. The CDR3 DNA is TGTGCCAGTAGTATAGATCGCTATGGCTACACCTTC. J is TRBJ1-2 and V is TRBV19; D is unresolved. V was clipped by 0 bases and J by 4 bases, with 3 bases between them. Germline CDR1 and CDR2: LNHDA and SQIVND (reference sequence). The CDR3 consists of 12 residues.

This chain joins TRBV7-9 and TRBJ2-1; 8 bases map to TRBD2. V was clipped by 5 bases and J by 7 bases; unmatched bases: 22. The CDR3 is made up of 19 amino acids. The V gene's germline CDR1 is SEHNR and CDR2 FQNEAQ (reference sequence). CDR3 DNA: TGTGCCAGCAGCACAAGCAAGACAATAGCGGGACTCAAGCCTAATGAGCAGTTCTTC. Translating gives CASSTSKTIAGLKPNEQFF.

This chain connects TRBV28 to TRBJ2-1; unclear D gene. The germline CDR1 and CDR2 sequences are MDHEN and SYDVKM. CDR3 length: 11 residues. Trimming stripped 10 bases from V and 0 bases from J, with 4 bases between. The DNA of the CDR3 is TGTGCCATCTCCTCCTACAATGAGCAGTTCTTC. Protein sequence: CAISSYNEQFF.

This sequence joins TRBV11-3 and TRBJ2-5, with TRBD2 matching 14 bases. The trim removed 5 bases at V and 3 bases at J, leaving 5 bases unmatched. This CDR3 spans 16 amino acids. CDR1 and CDR2 (germline): SGHNT, YENEEA. The CDR3 coding sequence is TGTGCCAGCAGCGGGGGGACTAGCGGGAGAGAAGAGACCCAGTACTTC. This gives the protein CASSGGTSGREETQYF. The full variable domain, completed using reference TRBV11-3 and TRBJ2-5, is EAGVVQSPRYKIIEKKQPVAFWCNPISGHNTLYWYLQNLGQGPELLIRYENEEAVDDSQLPKDRFSAERLKGVDSTLKIQPAELGDSAVYLCASSGGTSGREETQYFGPGTRLLVL.

The chain couples TRBV5-1 to TRBJ2-5; the D gene is possibly TRBD2 (5 bases). Looked up from germline, CDR1 is SGHRS and CDR2 is YFSETQ. V was cut by 4 bases and J by 2 bases, with 9 bases left in between. The CDR3 is made up of 13 amino acids. CDR3 nucleotides: TGCGCCAGCAGCGTTAGCGCGCAAGAGACCCAGTACTTC. This encodes CASSVSAQETQYF.